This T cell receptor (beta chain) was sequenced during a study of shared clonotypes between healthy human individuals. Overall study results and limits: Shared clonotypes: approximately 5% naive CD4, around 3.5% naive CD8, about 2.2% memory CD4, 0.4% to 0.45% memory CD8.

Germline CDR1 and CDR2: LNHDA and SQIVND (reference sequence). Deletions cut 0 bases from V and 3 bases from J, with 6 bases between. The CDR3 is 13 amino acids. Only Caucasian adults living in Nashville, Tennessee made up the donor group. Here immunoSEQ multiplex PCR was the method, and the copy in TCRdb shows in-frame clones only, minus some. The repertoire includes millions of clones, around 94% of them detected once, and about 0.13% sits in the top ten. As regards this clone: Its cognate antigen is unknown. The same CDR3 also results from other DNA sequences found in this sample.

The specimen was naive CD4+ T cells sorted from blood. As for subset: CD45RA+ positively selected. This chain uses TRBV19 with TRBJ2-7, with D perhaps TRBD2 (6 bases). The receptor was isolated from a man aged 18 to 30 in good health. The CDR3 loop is CASSIERGYEQYF. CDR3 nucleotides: TGTGCCAGTAGTATAGAGCGGGGCTACGAGCAGTACTTC. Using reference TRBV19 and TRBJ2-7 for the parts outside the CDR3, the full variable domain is DGGITQSPKYLFRKEGQNVTLSCEQNLNHDAMYWYRQDPGQGLRLIYYSQIVNDFQKGDIAEGYSVSREKKESFPLTVTSAQKNPTAFYLCASSIERGYEQYFGPGTRLTVT.